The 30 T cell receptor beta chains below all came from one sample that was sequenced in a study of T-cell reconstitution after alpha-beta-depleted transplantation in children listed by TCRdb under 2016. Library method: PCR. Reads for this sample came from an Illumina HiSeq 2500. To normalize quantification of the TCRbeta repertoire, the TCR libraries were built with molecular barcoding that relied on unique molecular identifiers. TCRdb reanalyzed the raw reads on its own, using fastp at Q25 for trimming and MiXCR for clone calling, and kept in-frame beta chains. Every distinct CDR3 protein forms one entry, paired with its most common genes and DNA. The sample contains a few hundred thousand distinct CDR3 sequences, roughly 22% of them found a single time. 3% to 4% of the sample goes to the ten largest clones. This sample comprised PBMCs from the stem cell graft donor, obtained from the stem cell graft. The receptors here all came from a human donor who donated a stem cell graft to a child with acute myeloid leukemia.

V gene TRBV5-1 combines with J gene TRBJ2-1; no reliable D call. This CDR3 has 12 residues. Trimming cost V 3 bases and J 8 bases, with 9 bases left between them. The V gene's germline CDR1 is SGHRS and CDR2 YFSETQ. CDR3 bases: TGCGCCAGCAGCTCGTCGACCGATGAGCAGTTCTTC. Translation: CASSSSTDEQFF. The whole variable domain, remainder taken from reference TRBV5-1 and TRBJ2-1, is KAGVTQTPRYLIKTRGQQVTLSCSPISGHRSVSWYQQTPGQGLQFLFEYFSETQRNKGNFPGRFSGRQFSNSRSEMNVSTLELGDSALYLCASSSSTDEQFFGPGTRLTVL.

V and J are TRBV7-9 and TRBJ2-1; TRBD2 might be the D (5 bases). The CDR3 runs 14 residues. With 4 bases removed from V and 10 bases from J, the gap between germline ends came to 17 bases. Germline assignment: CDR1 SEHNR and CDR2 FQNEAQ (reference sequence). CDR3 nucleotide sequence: TGTGCCAGCAGCTCCTGGACTTCCACGGAGGAGCAGTTCTTC. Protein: CASSSWTSTEEQFF.

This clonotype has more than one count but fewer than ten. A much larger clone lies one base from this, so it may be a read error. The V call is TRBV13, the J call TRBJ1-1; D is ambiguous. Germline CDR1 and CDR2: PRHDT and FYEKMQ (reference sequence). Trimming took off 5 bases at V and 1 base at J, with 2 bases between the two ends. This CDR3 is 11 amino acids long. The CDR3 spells CASSTNTEAFF. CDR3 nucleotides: TGTGCCAGCAGCACGAACACTGAAGCTTTCTTT.

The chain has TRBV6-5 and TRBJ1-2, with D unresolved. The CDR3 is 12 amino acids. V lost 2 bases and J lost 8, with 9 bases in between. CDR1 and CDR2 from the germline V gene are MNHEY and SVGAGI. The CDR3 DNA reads TGTGCCAGCAGTTACGACCGTGGAGGCTACACCTTC. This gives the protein CASSYDRGGYTF.

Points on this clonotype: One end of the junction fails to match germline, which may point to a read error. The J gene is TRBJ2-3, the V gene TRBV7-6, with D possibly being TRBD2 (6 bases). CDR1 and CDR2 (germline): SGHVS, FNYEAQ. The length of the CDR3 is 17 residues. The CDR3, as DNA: TGTGCCAGCAGCCCAAAGATGCGGGAATTTGGCACAGATGCGCAGTATTTT. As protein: CASSPKMREFGTDAQYF.

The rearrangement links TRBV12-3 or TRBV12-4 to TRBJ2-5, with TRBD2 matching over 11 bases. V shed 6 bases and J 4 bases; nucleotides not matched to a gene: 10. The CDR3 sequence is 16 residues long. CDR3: CASRKLVAGGRETQYF. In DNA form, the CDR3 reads TGTGCCAGCAGAAAGCTGGTAGCGGGAGGGAGAGAGACCCAGTACTTC.

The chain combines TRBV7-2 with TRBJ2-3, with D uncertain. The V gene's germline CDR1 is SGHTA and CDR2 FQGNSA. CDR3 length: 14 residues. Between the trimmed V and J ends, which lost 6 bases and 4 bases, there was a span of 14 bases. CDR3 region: CASRPTLLADTQYF. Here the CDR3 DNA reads TGTGCCAGCAGGCCCACACTCCTTGCAGATACGCAGTATTTT.

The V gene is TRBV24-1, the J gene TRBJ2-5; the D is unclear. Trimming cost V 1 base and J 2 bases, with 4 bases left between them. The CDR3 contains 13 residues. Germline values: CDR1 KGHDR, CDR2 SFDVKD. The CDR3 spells CATSDLVQETQYF. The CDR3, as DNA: TGTGCCACCAGTGATTTAGTACAAGAGACCCAGTACTTC.

The CDR3 spells CASSQRQVNTGELFF. The CDR3 DNA follows: TGCGCCAGCAGCCAACGACAGGTGAACACCGGGGAGCTGTTTTTT. The chain has TRBV4-1 and TRBJ2-2, with TRBD1 as a possible D gene (6 bases). With 2 bases removed from V and 1 base from J, the gap between germline ends came to 8 bases. Germline V gene data show CDR1 as MGHRA and CDR2 as YSYEKL. The length of the CDR3 is 15 residues.

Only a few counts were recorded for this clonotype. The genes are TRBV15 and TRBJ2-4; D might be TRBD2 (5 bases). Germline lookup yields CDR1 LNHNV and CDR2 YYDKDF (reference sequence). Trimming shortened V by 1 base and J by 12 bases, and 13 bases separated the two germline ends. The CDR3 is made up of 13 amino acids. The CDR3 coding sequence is TGTGCCACCAGCAGAGGAGGCGGGCCGAATCAGTACTTC. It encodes CATSRGGGPNQYF.

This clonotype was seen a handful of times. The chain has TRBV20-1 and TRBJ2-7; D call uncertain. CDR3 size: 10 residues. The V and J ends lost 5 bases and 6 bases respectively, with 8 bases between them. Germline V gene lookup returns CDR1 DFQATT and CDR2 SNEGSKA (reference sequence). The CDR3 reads CSAGLLEQYF. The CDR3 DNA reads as TGCAGTGCTGGATTACTCGAGCAGTACTTC.

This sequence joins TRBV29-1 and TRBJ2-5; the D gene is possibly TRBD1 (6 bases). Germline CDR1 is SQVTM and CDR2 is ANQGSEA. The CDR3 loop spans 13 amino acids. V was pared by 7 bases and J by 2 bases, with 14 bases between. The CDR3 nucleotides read TGCAGCGCGTCGCTAGGGACACAAGAGACCCAGTACTTC. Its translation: CSASLGTQETQYF.

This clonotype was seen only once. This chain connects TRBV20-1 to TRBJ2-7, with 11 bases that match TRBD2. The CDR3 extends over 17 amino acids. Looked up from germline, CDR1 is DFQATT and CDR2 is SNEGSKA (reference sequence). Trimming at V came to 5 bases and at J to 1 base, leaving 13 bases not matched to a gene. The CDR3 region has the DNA TGCAGTGCTGGGGGGACGGTGACTAGCGGGACTTCCTACGAGCAGTACTTC. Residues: CSAGGTVTSGTSYEQYF.

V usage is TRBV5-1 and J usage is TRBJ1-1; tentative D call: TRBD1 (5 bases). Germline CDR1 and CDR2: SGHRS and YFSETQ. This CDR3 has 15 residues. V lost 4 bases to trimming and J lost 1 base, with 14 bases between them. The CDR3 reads CASSVGGGANTEAFF. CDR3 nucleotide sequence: TGCGCCAGCAGCGTTGGCGGAGGGGCGAACACTGAAGCTTTCTTT.

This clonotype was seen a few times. CDR3 amino acids: CASSQDLHRAIYGYTF. The CDR3 nucleotides read TGCGCCAGCAGCCAAGATTTACACAGGGCAATCTATGGCTACACCTTC. The V call is TRBV4-3, the J call TRBJ1-2, with D possibly TRBD1 on 6 matching bases. V lost 0 bases, J lost 4 bases, and 15 bases lay in between. CDR3 size: 16 residues. Germline loops: CDR1 LGHNA, CDR2 YSLEER.

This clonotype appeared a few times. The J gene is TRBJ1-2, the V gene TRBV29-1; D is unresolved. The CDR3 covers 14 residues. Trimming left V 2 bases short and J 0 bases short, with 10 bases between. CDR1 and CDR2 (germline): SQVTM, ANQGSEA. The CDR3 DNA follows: TGCAGCGTTGAAAGTTCCAGGTCTAACTATGGCTACACCTTC. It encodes CSVESSRSNYGYTF.

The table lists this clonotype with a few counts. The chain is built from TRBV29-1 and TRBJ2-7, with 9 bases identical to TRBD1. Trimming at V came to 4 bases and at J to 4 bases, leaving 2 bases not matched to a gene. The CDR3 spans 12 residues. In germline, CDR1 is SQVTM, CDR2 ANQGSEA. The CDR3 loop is CSVGQGEYEQYF. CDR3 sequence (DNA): TGCAGCGTTGGACAGGGGGAATACGAGCAGTACTTC.

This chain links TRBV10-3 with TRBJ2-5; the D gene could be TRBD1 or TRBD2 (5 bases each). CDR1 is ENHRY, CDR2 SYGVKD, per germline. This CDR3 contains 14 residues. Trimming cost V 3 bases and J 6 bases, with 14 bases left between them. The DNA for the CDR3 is TGTGCCATCAGTGAAGTGGGGGTGCAAAAGACCCAGTACTTC. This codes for CAISEVGVQKTQYF.

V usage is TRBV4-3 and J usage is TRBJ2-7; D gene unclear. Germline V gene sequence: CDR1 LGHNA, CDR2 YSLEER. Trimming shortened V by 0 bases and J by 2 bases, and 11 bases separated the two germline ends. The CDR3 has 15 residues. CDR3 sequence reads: CASSQDYADAYEQYF. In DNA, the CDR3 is TGCGCCAGCAGCCAAGATTATGCTGATGCCTACGAGCAGTACTTC.

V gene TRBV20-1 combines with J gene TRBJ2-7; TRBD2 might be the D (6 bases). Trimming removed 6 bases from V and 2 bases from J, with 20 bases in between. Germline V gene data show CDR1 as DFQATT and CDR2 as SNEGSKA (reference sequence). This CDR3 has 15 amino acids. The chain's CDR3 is CSALKTSPPPYEQYF. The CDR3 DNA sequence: TGCAGTGCGCTAAAGACTAGTCCTCCTCCCTACGAGCAGTACTTC.

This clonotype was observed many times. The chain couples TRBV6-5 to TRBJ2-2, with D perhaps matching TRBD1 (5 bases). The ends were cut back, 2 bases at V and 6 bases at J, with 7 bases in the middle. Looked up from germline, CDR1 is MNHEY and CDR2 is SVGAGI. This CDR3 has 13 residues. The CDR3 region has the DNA TGTGCCAGCAGTTACGACAGTTCCGGGGAGCTGTTTTTT. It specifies CASSYDSSGELFF.

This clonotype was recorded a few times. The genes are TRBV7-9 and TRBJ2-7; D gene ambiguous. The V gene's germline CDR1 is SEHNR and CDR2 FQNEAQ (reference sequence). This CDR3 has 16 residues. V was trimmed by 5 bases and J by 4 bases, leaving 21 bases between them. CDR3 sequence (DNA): TGTGCCAGCAGCACCGCGTCCAGCCGATCTTCGTACGAGCAGTACTTC. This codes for CASSTASSRSSYEQYF.

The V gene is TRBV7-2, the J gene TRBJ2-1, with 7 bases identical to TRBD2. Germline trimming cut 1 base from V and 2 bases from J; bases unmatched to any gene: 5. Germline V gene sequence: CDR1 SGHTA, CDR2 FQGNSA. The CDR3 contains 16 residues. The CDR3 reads CASSLVWEGPYNEQFF. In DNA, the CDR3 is TGTGCCAGCAGCTTAGTGTGGGAGGGCCCCTACAATGAGCAGTTCTTC.

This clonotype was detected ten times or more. The CDR3 spells CASSPDWTEETQYF. Written as DNA, the CDR3 is TGTGCCAGCAGTCCCGACTGGACAGAAGAGACCCAGTACTTC. The rearrangement uses TRBV6-1 and TRBJ2-5; D perhaps matches TRBD1 (6 bases). The V end lost 5 bases, the J end lost 3 bases, and 13 bases lay between the germline ends. Germline loops: CDR1 MNHNS, CDR2 SASEGT. The CDR3 is made up of 14 amino acids.

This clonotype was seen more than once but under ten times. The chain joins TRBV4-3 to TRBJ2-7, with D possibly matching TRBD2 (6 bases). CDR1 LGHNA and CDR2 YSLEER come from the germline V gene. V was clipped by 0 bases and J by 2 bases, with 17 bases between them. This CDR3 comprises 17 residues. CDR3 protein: CASSQDSASAATYEQYF. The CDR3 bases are TGCGCCAGCAGCCAAGATTCCGCTAGCGCCGCGACCTACGAGCAGTACTTC.

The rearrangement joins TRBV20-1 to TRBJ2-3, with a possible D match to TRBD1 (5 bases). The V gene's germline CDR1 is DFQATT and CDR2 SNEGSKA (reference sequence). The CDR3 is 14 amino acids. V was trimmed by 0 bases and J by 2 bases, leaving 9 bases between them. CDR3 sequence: CSAREGASTDTQYF. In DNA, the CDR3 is TGCAGTGCTAGAGAAGGGGCTTCCACAGATACGCAGTATTTT.

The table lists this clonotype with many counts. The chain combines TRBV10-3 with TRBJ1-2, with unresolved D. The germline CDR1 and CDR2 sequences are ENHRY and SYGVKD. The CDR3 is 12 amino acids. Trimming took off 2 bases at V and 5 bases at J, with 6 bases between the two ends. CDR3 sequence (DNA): TGTGCCATCAGTGAGAGGGAGTATGGCTACACCTTC. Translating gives CAISEREYGYTF.

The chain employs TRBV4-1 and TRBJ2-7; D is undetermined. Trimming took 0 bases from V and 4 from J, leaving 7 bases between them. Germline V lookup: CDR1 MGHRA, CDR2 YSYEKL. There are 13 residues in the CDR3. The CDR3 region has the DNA TGCGCCAGCAGCCAAGAGGAACCATACGAGCAGTACTTC. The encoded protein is CASSQEEPYEQYF.

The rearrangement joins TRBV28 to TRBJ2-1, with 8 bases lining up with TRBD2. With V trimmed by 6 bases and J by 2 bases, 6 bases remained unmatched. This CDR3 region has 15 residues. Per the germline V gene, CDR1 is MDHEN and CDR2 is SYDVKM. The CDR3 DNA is TGTGCCAGCAGCACACCGGGACTAGCCTACAATGAGCAGTTCTTC. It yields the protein CASSTPGLAYNEQFF.

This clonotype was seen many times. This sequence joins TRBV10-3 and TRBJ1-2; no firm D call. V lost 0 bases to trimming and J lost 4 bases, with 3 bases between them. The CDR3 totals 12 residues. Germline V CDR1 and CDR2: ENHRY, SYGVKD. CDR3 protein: CAISESTYGYTF. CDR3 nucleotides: TGTGCCATCAGTGAGTCGACCTATGGCTACACCTTC.